The 15 T cell receptor beta chains listed next were all sequenced from one sample in a study of blood T cell repertoires in COVID-19. TCRdb keeps only in-frame clones here, not all; method: immunoSEQ multiplex PCR. The profile covers 80,000 or so clones, with roughly 87% appearing a single time and about 2.5% taken by the ten largest. What was sequenced was peripheral blood. These receptors originate from a man aged 50-60 years with acute or convalescent COVID-19.

This clone showed up just once. V is TRBV24-1 and J is TRBJ2-3; perhaps TRBD2 as D (6 bases). The CDR3 is 16 residues long. Germline loops: CDR1 KGHDR, CDR2 SFDVKD. V lost 3 bases and J 1 base, leaving 13 bases between the germline ends. The CDR3 DNA reads TGTGCCACCAGTGATGCAACCGCTAGCGGCACAGATACGCAGTATTTT. Translating gives CATSDATASGTDTQYF.

CDR3 in amino acids: CASSQDLLNEQFF. For the CDR3, the DNA is TGTGCCAGCAGCCAAGACTTACTCAATGAGCAGTTCTTC. The chain recombines TRBV3-1 (or the pseudogene TRBV3-2) with TRBJ2-1; D gene ambiguous. Germline CDR1 and CDR2: LGHDT and YNNKEL (reference sequence). V gave up 0 bases and J gave up 6 bases, with 6 bases separating them. The CDR3 totals 13 residues.

The genes are TRBV3-1 (or the pseudogene TRBV3-2) and TRBJ2-3, with TRBD2 matching over 9 bases. The CDR3 contains 16 residues. With V trimmed by 6 bases and J by 4 bases, 11 bases remained unmatched. Germline-derived CDR1 and CDR2 are LGHDT and YNNKEL (reference sequence). The CDR3 region is CASSPRKAGGADTQYF. The CDR3 nucleotides are TGTGCCAGCAGTCCACGGAAAGCGGGAGGAGCAGATACGCAGTATTTT.

The chain carries TRBV21-1 and TRBJ2-7; the tabulated D call, TRBD2, remains unverified against the DNA. TRBV21-1 is tagged as a pseudogene. The CDR3 runs to 17 residues. The CDR3 is CASSKVRAGEEEYEQYF. In DNA, the CDR3 is TGTGCCAGCAGCAAAGTTCGAGCGGGAGAGGAGGAGTACGAGCAGTACTTC.

This clone has a single count. This chain links TRBV27 with TRBJ1-5; TRBD1 matches 10 bases. The germline V gene has CDR1 MNHEY and CDR2 SMNVEV (reference sequence). The V and J ends lost 5 bases and 6 bases, in that order; junction bases with no gene match: 13. This CDR3 contains 17 residues. The CDR3 DNA reads as TGTGCCAGCAGTCGAATGCCTCCGTGGGACAGGGGTCAGCCCCAGCATTTT. This sequence encodes CASSRMPPWDRGQPQHF.

This clone appeared a single time. The chain combines TRBV11-2 with TRBJ2-2, with D hard to call. The V gene lost 4 bases and the J gene lost 5 bases, with 20 bases spanning the gap. CDR3 length equals 17 residues. The germline CDR1 and CDR2 sequences are SGHAT and FQNNGV. The CDR3 coding sequence is TGTGCCAGCAGCTCGGGTGACCGACCCAGAAAAACCGGGGAGCTGTTTTTT. It is translated as CASSSGDRPRKTGELFF.

The sample holds one count of this clone. The gene calls are TRBV4-1 and TRBJ1-6; D not certain. Deletions cut 2 bases from V and 7 bases from J, with 9 bases between. Germline lookup yields CDR1 MGHRA and CDR2 YSYEKL. The CDR3 has 14 amino acids. The CDR3 DNA follows: TGCGCCAGCAGCCAAACTTTCCAAAATTCACCCCTCCACTTT. Residues: CASSQTFQNSPLHF.

The table lists this clone with a count of one. The rearrangement uses TRBV2 and TRBJ2-5; TRBD2 might be the D (5 bases). Trimming took 0 bases from V and 7 from J, leaving 15 bases between them. The CDR3 is 15 amino acids. Looked up from germline, CDR1 is SNHLY and CDR2 is FYNNEI. This chain's CDR3 is CASSEARLPEGTQYF. The CDR3 DNA sequence: TGTGCCAGCAGTGAAGCGAGGCTGCCTGAGGGGACCCAGTACTTC. The whole variable domain, remainder taken from reference TRBV2 and TRBJ2-5, is EPEVTQTPSHQVTQMGQEVILRCVPISNHLYFYWYRQILGQKVEFLVSFYNNEISEKSEIFDDQFSVERPDGSNFTLKIRSTKLEDSAMYFCASSEARLPEGTQYFGPGTRLLVL.

The gene calls are TRBV7-2 and TRBJ2-1; TRBD1 might be the D (5 bases). Trimming left V 0 bases short and J 0 bases short, with 6 bases between. This CDR3 has 15 amino acids. Germline V gene data show CDR1 as SGHTA and CDR2 as FQGNSA. DNA of the CDR3: TGTGCCAGCAGCTTAGCGGGGCGCTCCTACAATGAGCAGTTCTTC. It yields the protein CASSLAGRSYNEQFF.

The chain couples TRBV7-9 to TRBJ2-5; 8 bases align to TRBD2. The V and J ends lost 5 bases and 5 bases, in that order; junction bases with no gene match: 7. Germline V gene sequence: CDR1 SEHNR, CDR2 FQNEAQ (reference sequence). The CDR3 length is 14 residues. The CDR3 DNA sequence: TGTGCCAGCAGCCGAAGCGGGGGTTGGGAGACCCAGTACTTC. Amino acid sequence: CASSRSGGWETQYF.

The V and J genes are TRBV19 and TRBJ1-2, with D maybe TRBD1 (5 bases). Germline V CDR1 and CDR2: LNHDA, SQIVND (reference sequence). The V and J ends lost 5 bases and 8 bases respectively, with 9 bases between them. The CDR3 loop spans 11 amino acids. The CDR3 loop is CASSATVGYTF. The CDR3 coding sequence is TGTGCCAGTAGTGCGACAGTGGGCTACACCTTC.

This chain uses TRBV4-1 with TRBJ1-6; 9 nucleotides line up with TRBD1. Trimming removed 3 bases from V and 16 bases from J; junction bases left unmatched: 13. This CDR3 region has 15 residues. The germline CDR1 and CDR2 sequences are MGHRA and YSYEKL. The chain's CDR3 is CASSQAGTGSRDLHF. CDR3 DNA sequence: TGCGCCAGCAGCCAGGCCGGGACAGGGTCCAGGGATCTCCACTTT.

This clone was seen a single time. The chain couples TRBV3-1 (or the pseudogene TRBV3-2) to TRBJ2-1; 8 bases are shared with TRBD2. V was pared by 4 bases and J by 7 bases, with 12 bases of the junction left unmatched. CDR3 length equals 16 residues. Germline-derived CDR1 and CDR2 are LGHDT and YNNKEL (reference sequence). CDR3 residues: CASSLYVSGSSNEQFF. The CDR3 DNA follows: TGTGCCAGCAGCCTATACGTCAGCGGGAGTTCGAATGAGCAGTTCTTC.

CDR3: CASSPPLAGGVSYEQYF. The CDR3 region has the DNA TGTGCCAGCAGTCCGCCGCTAGCGGGAGGTGTCTCCTACGAGCAGTACTTC. The chain carries TRBV27 and TRBJ2-7, with 11 positions matching TRBD2. Losses at the gene ends were 5 bases for V and 0 bases for J; bases not matched to a gene: 9. Germline V lookup: CDR1 MNHEY, CDR2 SMNVEV (reference sequence). The CDR3 is 17 amino acids.

The chain has TRBV3-1 (or the pseudogene TRBV3-2) and TRBJ1-4; tentatively, D is TRBD1 (6 bases). This CDR3 is built from 16 residues. Germline CDR1 LGHDT, CDR2 YNNKEL (reference sequence). The V and J ends lost 0 bases and 7 bases respectively, with 15 bases between them. CDR3 amino acids: CASSQDGGRGREKLFF. The CDR3 DNA reads TGTGCCAGCAGCCAAGATGGGGGCAGGGGACGTGAAAAACTGTTTTTT.